The sequence of this TCR beta chain was determined in a study of T cells in Graves' hyperthyroidism and ophthalmopathy. A remark on this clonotype: Its antigen is still unknown.

Findings and caveats of the study: Most thyroid clonotypes with frequency above 0.001 were detected in blood.

The TCR beta CDR3 regions underwent amplification using RNA transcripts as the source. A first-round RT-PCR of the TCR CDR3 used the HTBI primer set. One entry per CDR3 protein results from TCRdb running MiXCR on the multiplex PCR reads. This table has about 400,000 distinct CDR3 sequences, about 15% appearing once. The TCR originated in a woman younger than 45 with Graves' hyperthyroidism. The material sequenced was blood.

In nucleotides, the CDR3 is TGTGCCAGCAGTGAAGGAAGTCAGCCCCAGCATTTT. Translating gives CASSEGSQPQHF. V usage is TRBV2 and J usage is TRBJ1-5, with D unresolved. This CDR3 contains 12 residues. CDR1 is SNHLY and CDR2 is FYNNEI in the germline V gene. Trimming removed 1 base at V and 6 bases at J, with 4 bases between.